The 20 T cell receptor beta chains below come from one sample, sequenced in a study of blood T cell repertoires in COVID-19 (dated by TCRdb to about 2020). Library generation was performed with the immunoSEQ multiplex PCR assay. TCRdb took over this immuneACCESS table, retaining in-frame rearrangements with V and J assigned. Such tables are incomplete; in checked studies, under half of the missing clones stem from an unresolved V gene, and the remainder is unexplained. In this sample the table shows some 150,000 clones, more than 75% of which occur a single time. Around 38% of the sample is held by the ten biggest clonotypes. The sample was peripheral blood. These receptors were obtained from a man in his forties or fifties who had recovered from COVID-19.

This clone has a handful of counts. This chain uses TRBV5-5 with TRBJ2-7, with 9 bases that match TRBD2. V lost 0 bases and J lost 2; bases outside the gene matches: 3. Germline CDR1 SGHKS, CDR2 YYEKEE (reference sequence). The CDR3 consists of 15 residues. Here the CDR3 DNA reads TGTGCCAGCAGCTTGGAAGCGGGGGGTCCCTACGAGCAGTACTTC. Translating it yields CASSLEAGGPYEQYF.

This chain connects TRBV7-2 to TRBJ2-2; weak D call: TRBD1 (5 bases). The CDR3 spans 15 residues. The V gene's germline CDR1 is SGHTA and CDR2 FQGNSA. V was clipped by 1 base and J by 6 bases, with 12 bases between them. For the CDR3, the DNA is TGTGCCAGCAGCTTAGTGCTCAGGGTTCCCGGGGAGCTGTTTTTT. Amino acids: CASSLVLRVPGELFF.

The CDR3 region is CASSSLGAEYEQYF. The DNA of the CDR3 is TGTGCCAGCAGTTCTTTAGGGGCTGAGTACGAGCAGTACTTC. The chain links TRBV6-5 to TRBJ2-7; weak D call: TRBD1 (5 bases). The CDR3 loop spans 14 amino acids. Trimming shortened V by 4 bases and J by 4 bases, and 14 bases separated the two germline ends. Germline CDR1 is MNHEY and CDR2 is SVGAGI.

The rearrangement uses TRBV4-3 and TRBJ1-5, with D perhaps TRBD1 (6 bases). V gave up 3 bases and J gave up 6 bases, with 15 bases separating them. The CDR3 extends over 15 amino acids. CDR1 LGHNA and CDR2 YSLEER come from the germline V gene. The CDR3 nucleotides are TGCGCCAGCAGCCAGGATGGGCTCAGGGGTCAGCCCCAGCATTTT. This sequence encodes CASSQDGLRGQPQHF.

The chain carries TRBV6-2 or TRBV6-3 and TRBJ1-1, with D perhaps matching TRBD1 (5 bases). The germline gives CDR1 MNHEY, CDR2 SVGEGT. Trimming shortened V by 6 bases and J by 0 bases, and 20 bases separated the two germline ends. This CDR3 is 17 amino acids long. CDR3 sequence (DNA): TGTGCCAGCAGCCTAGTTGGGGCAGAAACTATGAACACTGAAGCTTTCTTT. This encodes CASSLVGAETMNTEAFF.

This clone was detected once. The gene calls are TRBV29-1 and TRBJ1-2; D remains unclear. CDR3 size: 12 residues. CDR1 SQVTM and CDR2 ANQGSEA come from the germline V gene. With 4 bases removed from V and 2 bases from J, the gap between germline ends came to 8 bases. As DNA, the CDR3 is TGCAGCGTTGGGTCCGGGAACTATGGCTACACCTTC. This gives the protein CSVGSGNYGYTF.

The chain has TRBV7-2 and TRBJ1-4; TRBD1 matches at 8 bases. The CDR3 totals 15 residues. The V segment lost 3 bases and the J segment 7 bases; nucleotides outside the gene matches: 7. The germline V gene encodes CDR1 SGHTA and CDR2 FQGNSA. CDR3 nucleotide sequence: TGTGCCAGCAGCTTTAACAGGGGGAGAGGTGAAAAACTGTTTTTT. This encodes CASSFNRGRGEKLFF.

The chain uses TRBV19 and TRBJ1-6, with 7 bases lining up with TRBD1. Germline V gives CDR1 LNHDA, CDR2 SQIVND (reference sequence). V dropped 5 bases and J dropped 8; count of bases not matched to a gene: 9. The CDR3 length is 15 residues. CDR3: CASSAPGGPDSPLHF. CDR3 DNA: TGTGCCAGTAGTGCCCCAGGGGGTCCGGATTCACCCCTCCACTTT.

This chain connects TRBV27 to TRBJ1-6; 7 nucleotides line up with TRBD1. CDR3 length equals 16 residues. Germline V gene data show CDR1 as MNHEY and CDR2 as SMNVEV (reference sequence). J lost 7 bases, V lost 3 bases, and 9 bases had no gene match. The CDR3 DNA sequence: TGTGCCAGCAGTTTTGTGAAGGGGGCTTGGAATTCACCCCTCCACTTT. It codes for CASSFVKGAWNSPLHF.

This rearrangement joins TRBV7-2 to TRBJ2-3; TRBD2 aligns across 7 bases. The CDR3 runs 18 residues. V trimming: 2 bases; J trimming: 0 bases; junction bases outside the gene matches: 11. Germline V gene data show CDR1 as SGHTA and CDR2 as FQGNSA. The CDR3 spells CASSLSLREGPSTDTQYF. The CDR3 DNA reads TGTGCCAGCAGCTTAAGTTTAAGGGAGGGGCCGAGCACAGATACGCAGTATTTT.

This chain uses TRBV5-6 with TRBJ2-1; 8 bases agree with TRBD2. Germline values: CDR1 SGHDT, CDR2 YYEEEE. The CDR3 length is 13 residues. V shed 10 bases and J 6 bases; nucleotides not matched to a gene: 9. CDR3 region: CASGGGNCNEQFF. CDR3 sequence (DNA): TGTGCCTCGGGAGGGGGAAACTGCAATGAGCAGTTCTTC.

The rearrangement uses TRBV7-2 and TRBJ2-1; 9 bases fit TRBD2. The germline gives CDR1 SGHTA, CDR2 FQGNSA. Trimming cost V 1 base and J 12 bases; bases outside gene matches: 10. The CDR3 covers 15 residues. The CDR3 region is CASSLGRGGQHSQFF. CDR3 in DNA: TGTGCCAGCAGCTTAGGGCGGGGGGGCCAGCACTCGCAGTTCTTC.

The V gene is TRBV7-9, the J gene TRBJ2-7; 9 nucleotides agree with TRBD1. In germline, CDR1 is SEHNR, CDR2 FQNEAQ (reference sequence). This CDR3 region has 17 residues. V lost 2 bases to trimming and J lost 3 bases; unmatched junction nucleotides: 11. The CDR3 sequence is CASSLPAKGQGGYEQYF. The CDR3 DNA sequence: TGTGCCAGCAGCTTACCGGCAAAGGGACAGGGTGGCTACGAGCAGTACTTC.

The chain recombines TRBV25-1 with TRBJ2-2; 9 nucleotides match TRBD1. The CDR3 contains 15 residues. V lost 5 bases to trimming and J lost 7 bases; unmatched junction nucleotides: 8. Germline assignment: CDR1 MGHDK and CDR2 SYGVNS. The CDR3 protein is CASSSGTGRGGELFF. The DNA of the CDR3 is TGTGCCAGCAGTTCCGGGACAGGGAGAGGCGGGGAGCTGTTTTTT.

This chain connects TRBV27 to TRBJ2-7; 13 nucleotides line up with TRBD2. Trimming cost V 2 bases and J 6 bases; bases outside gene matches: 13. Germline V CDR1 and CDR2: MNHEY, SMNVEV (reference sequence). This CDR3 region has 18 residues. The CDR3 nucleotides are TGTGCCAGCAGTTTAGAGTCGACTAGCGGGGGGTATTACGGCGAGCAGTACTTC. Translation gives CASSLESTSGGYYGEQYF.

The chain links TRBV7-2 to TRBJ1-1; maybe TRBD1 (6 bases). V was trimmed by 5 bases and J by 6 bases, leaving 16 bases between them. The CDR3 loop spans 14 amino acids. Germline CDR1 SGHTA, CDR2 FQGNSA. DNA of the CDR3: TGTGCCAGCAGCAGTCGATCCGGGACATCTGAAGCTTTCTTT. Residues: CASSSRSGTSEAFF.

This clone was recorded a few times. This sequence joins TRBV6-5 and TRBJ1-2; TRBD1 matches at 7 bases. The CDR3 length is 11 residues. J was trimmed by 7 bases and V by 8 bases; bases with no gene match: 4. CDR1 MNHEY and CDR2 SVGAGI come from the germline V gene. CDR3 bases: TGTGCCAGCTCCAGGGACAGTGGCTACACCTTC. Encoded protein: CASSRDSGYTF.

The gene calls are TRBV11-2 and TRBJ2-5, with D possibly being TRBD2 (7 bases). This CDR3 contains 14 residues. In germline, CDR1 is SGHAT, CDR2 FQNNGV. V was trimmed by 1 base and J by 4 bases, leaving 10 bases between them. In DNA form, the CDR3 reads TGTGCCAGCAGCTTAGGAGGGGGGGGAGAGACCCAGTACTTC. This gives the protein CASSLGGGGETQYF.

This chain uses TRBV27 with TRBJ2-2; D ambiguous. The germline V gene has CDR1 MNHEY and CDR2 SMNVEV (reference sequence). The length of the CDR3 is 16 residues. V was shortened by 2 bases and J by 0 bases, with 10 bases between the two germline ends. The CDR3 coding sequence is TGTGCCAGCAGTTTAGAGTCCATAACGAACACCGGGGAGCTGTTTTTT. Translated: CASSLESITNTGELFF.

The chain couples TRBV11-2 to TRBJ1-2; D uncertain. This CDR3 contains 15 residues. Germline CDR1 and CDR2: SGHAT and FQNNGV. Trimming left V 1 base short and J 2 bases short, with 11 bases between. CDR3 loop: CASSLGAGSNYGYTF. The DNA of the CDR3 is TGTGCCAGCAGCTTAGGCGCAGGAAGCAACTATGGCTACACCTTC.